This T cell receptor (beta chain) was profiled in a study of CD8 T cells in ankylosing spondylitis. TCRdb recomputed calls from the 5' RACE reads with MiXCR, one row per CDR3 protein. The table records over 150,000 distinct CDR3 sequences, 13% of them present only once. This clonotype was observed a handful of times. Germline V gene sequence: CDR1 LGHDT, CDR2 YNNKEL (reference sequence). This CDR3 has 15 amino acids. J lost 5 bases, V lost 3 bases, and 6 bases had no gene match. This chain joins TRBV3-1 and TRBJ2-5, with 10 bases aligning to TRBD2. The sequence was collected from a male donor with ankylosing spondylitis or in good health (not recorded which). The sequencing input was blood, either unsorted or a sorted T cell fraction (not recorded which). The CDR3: CASSHWLAGEETQYF. The CDR3 DNA reads as TGTGCCAGCAGCCACTGGCTAGCGGGAGAGGAGACCCAGTACTTC.